This entry features one T cell receptor beta chain sequence. Per the study methods: Reference gene primers were amplified, and this amplification served to estimate nucleated cell counts. Only in-frame clones appear in the TCRdb table, and some are missing; sequencing was by immunoSEQ multiplex PCR. V and J calls and clone size are as listed in that table; D and trimming were resolved from the DNA. The table includes 150,000 or so clones, about 88% detected once. The data stem from a study of blood T cell repertoires in COVID-19. This CDR3 region has 16 residues. With V trimmed by 7 bases and J by 0 bases, 8 bases remained unmatched. Germline V gene data show CDR1 as LNHDA and CDR2 as SQIVND (reference sequence).

The TCR comes from a human donor in a cohort sampled during active COVID-19. Sequenced material: peripheral blood. V and J are TRBV19 and TRBJ1-5; 8 bases match TRBD1. DNA for the CDR3: TGTGCCAGTATCGGAAGGACAGGGATTAGCAATCAGCCCCAGCATTTT. Its translation is CASIGRTGISNQPQHF.